This T cell receptor (beta chain) stems from a study of T cells in Graves' hyperthyroidism and ophthalmopathy. Study findings and constraints: Clonotypes that were expanded in thyroid above 0.001 mostly appeared in blood too.

This clonotype has ten or more counts. Its antigen is unidentified. Exclusion followed for patients with uncontrolled infection, other autoimmune disease, pregnancy or lactation. The length of the CDR3 is 12 residues. CDR1 is MDHEN, CDR2 SYDVKM, per germline. V dropped 6 bases and J dropped 5; count of bases not matched to a gene: 3. TCR beta CDR3 regions were amplified from RNA transcripts. HTBI primers were used for first-round RT-PCR of the TCR CDR3. MiXCR was run by TCRdb on the multiplex PCR reads, yielding one entry per CDR3 protein. The repertoire holds 300,000 or so distinct CDR3 sequences, with approximately 15% as singletons.

The specimen sequenced was blood. The sequence was collected from a young man with Graves' hyperthyroidism. This sequence joins TRBV28 and TRBJ2-7; 8 bases match TRBD2. The CDR3 spells CASSQAGDEQYF. Here the CDR3 DNA reads TGTGCCAGCAGCCAAGCGGGAGACGAGCAGTACTTC.